A selection of T cell receptor beta chains follows, all from one sample in a study of shared clonotypes between healthy human individuals. TCRdb's table, derived via immunoSEQ multiplex PCR, lists solely in-frame clones and lacks some. This sample has hundreds of thousands of clones, with about 74% found just once. Source material: memory CD4+ T cells sorted from blood. The receptors shown here come from a woman between 25 and 40 years old in good health. CDR3s include the opening cysteine and the closing phenylalanine or tryptophan.

V gene: TRBV2
J gene: TRBJ2-1
CDR3 protein: CASRQGEGEQFF

V gene: TRBV30
J gene: TRBJ1-4
CDR3 protein: CAWSEKGTNEKLFF

V gene: TRBV6-6
J gene: TRBJ2-5
CDR3 protein: CASSQYSTGSGKTQYF

V gene: TRBV9
J gene: TRBJ2-1
CDR3 protein: CASSVSGSPDNEQFF

V gene: TRBV19
J gene: TRBJ1-4
CDR3 protein: CASSIVNQGGNEKLFF

V gene: TRBV6-1
J gene: TRBJ2-1
CDR3 protein: CASLSPGDEQFF

V gene: TRBV29-1
J gene: TRBJ1-1
CDR3 protein: CSVDRTLGNTEAFF

V gene: TRBV5-4
J gene: TRBJ2-5
CDR3 protein: CASSGPGQQETQYF

V gene: TRBV14
J gene: TRBJ1-4
CDR3 protein: CASSQVGIGEKLFF

V gene: TRBV9
J gene: TRBJ2-5
CDR3 protein: CASSGQRNQETQYF

V gene: TRBV7-2
J gene: TRBJ2-1
CDR3 protein: CASSLQGPGSYNEQFF

V gene: TRBV6-5
J gene: TRBJ1-2
CDR3 protein: CASSTHGQGGGYTF

V gene: TRBV19
J gene: TRBJ1-2
CDR3 protein: CASSVGTPNYGYTF

V gene: TRBV19
J gene: TRBJ2-7
CDR3 protein: CASSIGAGKPPYEQYF

V gene: TRBV30
J gene: TRBJ2-1
CDR3 protein: CAWRPGGLAFRNEQFF

V gene: TRBV28
J gene: TRBJ2-2
CDR3 protein: CASRSENTGELFF

V gene: TRBV7-2
J gene: TRBJ1-1
CDR3 protein: CASSRRVAGNTEAFF

V gene: TRBV7-9
J gene: TRBJ2-7
CDR3 protein: CASSLTTTDAYF

V gene: TRBV19
J gene: TRBJ2-7
CDR3 protein: CASSRTPNEVEQYF

V gene: TRBV27
J gene: TRBJ2-5
CDR3 protein: CASSFEPQETQYF

V gene: TRBV28
J gene: TRBJ2-7
CDR3 protein: CASSSFDRESREQYF

V gene: TRBV7-2
J gene: TRBJ2-2
CDR3 protein: CASSQDRVGNTGELFF

V gene: TRBV19
J gene: TRBJ1-4
CDR3 protein: CASSIGRQGSLNEKLFF

V gene: TRBV6-5
J gene: TRBJ1-1
CDR3 protein: CASSYSVQGNTEAFF

V gene: TRBV4-1
J gene: TRBJ2-3
CDR3 protein: CASSQEADTQYF

V gene: TRBV15
J gene: TRBJ2-1
CDR3 protein: CATSRDLGLVDVNEQFF

V gene: TRBV28
J gene: TRBJ1-2
CDR3 protein: CASSRYQQGSNYGYTF

V gene: TRBV18
J gene: TRBJ2-2
CDR3 protein: CASSPMGQGASGELFF

V gene: TRBV5-8
J gene: TRBJ1-2
CDR3 protein: CASSRLPGPDNGYTF

V gene: TRBV27
J gene: TRBJ2-3
CDR3 protein: CASSFRGSPTDTQYF

V gene: TRBV30
J gene: TRBJ1-1
CDR3 protein: CAWSVGGVNTEAFF

V gene: TRBV7-2
J gene: TRBJ2-1
CDR3 protein: CASSPKRTSGRNSGQFF

V gene: TRBV28
J gene: TRBJ1-1
CDR3 protein: CASQLDTEAFF

V gene: TRBV7-8
J gene: TRBJ2-2
CDR3 protein: CGTGGPGELFF

V gene: TRBV5-1
J gene: TRBJ2-1
CDR3 protein: CASSWGNSYNEQFF

V gene: TRBV6-5
J gene: TRBJ2-7
CDR3 protein: CASSYSSFGPHEQYF

V gene: TRBV2
J gene: TRBJ1-1
CDR3 protein: CASRGTRGGNTEAFF

V gene: TRBV7-9
J gene: TRBJ1-1
CDR3 protein: CASSLVPGQGIEAFF

V gene: TRBV6-1
J gene: TRBJ2-7
CDR3 protein: CASSEGAGALYEQYF

V gene: TRBV7-9
J gene: TRBJ2-6
CDR3 protein: CASSARDRRPNVLTF

V gene: TRBV7-8
J gene: TRBJ2-7
CDR3 protein: CASSAAGRGPYEQYF

V gene: TRBV2
J gene: TRBJ1-2
CDR3 protein: CASSEDRYYGYTF

V gene: TRBV6-5
J gene: TRBJ2-7
CDR3 protein: CASSYASFYEQYF

V gene: TRBV19
J gene: TRBJ2-1
CDR3 protein: CASSIVRAGNNEQFF

V gene: TRBV28
J gene: TRBJ1-2
CDR3 protein: CASSRGGPGGYTF

V gene: TRBV7-8
J gene: TRBJ2-6
CDR3 protein: CASSSIEPTGANVLTF

V gene: TRBV5-1
J gene: TRBJ1-3
CDR3 protein: CASSPGTSGNTIYF

V gene: TRBV5-6
J gene: TRBJ2-4
CDR3 protein: CASSKTGSKAKNIQYF

V gene: TRBV6-1
J gene: TRBJ1-1
CDR3 protein: CASSAVGGGEAFF

V gene: TRBV4-1
J gene: TRBJ2-1
CDR3 protein: CASSQAQVAYNEQFF

V gene: TRBV30
J gene: TRBJ2-2
CDR3 protein: CAWSVGVYGGVTGELFF

V gene: TRBV5-4
J gene: TRBJ2-7
CDR3 protein: CASSSGYGQYF

V gene: TRBV4-1
J gene: TRBJ2-5
CDR3 protein: CASSQVGTGEETQYF

V gene: TRBV6-5
J gene: TRBJ2-5
CDR3 protein: CASSSSRTVRETQYF

V gene: TRBV2
J gene: TRBJ2-1
CDR3 protein: CASLADSYNEQFF

V gene: TRBV11-2
J gene: TRBJ2-3
CDR3 protein: CASSAGRIFTDTQYF

V gene: TRBV6-5
J gene: TRBJ2-1
CDR3 protein: CASSRAGTSSEQFF

V gene: TRBV27
J gene: TRBJ2-7
CDR3 protein: CASLPAGGTPYSYEQYF

V gene: TRBV27
J gene: TRBJ2-1
CDR3 protein: CASSLSQHLLYNEQFF